The 22 T cell receptor beta chains reported below all come from one sample, sequenced in a study of response to subunit inactivated influenza vaccine. TCRdb fed the RT-PCR reads into MiXCR, producing one record per CDR3 protein. The sample lists about 520,000 distinct CDR3 sequences; less than 7.5% were seen once. This specimen consisted of PBMCs from blood, obtained less than 30 months after vaccination. The receptors derive from a man between 50 and 69 years old who received an inactivated influenza vaccine.

The chain employs TRBV12-3 or TRBV12-4 and TRBJ2-7; 7 positions agree with TRBD2. The V and J ends lost 6 bases and 7 bases, in that order; junction bases with no gene match: 12. CDR3 length: 14 amino acids. The CDR3 DNA is TGTGCCAGCAGGGCAATGGGAGGGCGGCTAGAGCAGTACTTC. Translating gives CASRAMGGRLEQYF.

This rearrangement joins TRBV20-1 to TRBJ2-1, with 16 positions matching TRBD2. The CDR3 covers 17 residues. In germline, CDR1 is DFQATT, CDR2 SNEGSKA (reference sequence). CDR3 nucleotide sequence: TGCAGGATCGCAGGGACTAGCGGGAGGGTCTCCTACAATGAGCAGTTCTTC. It yields the protein CRIAGTSGRVSYNEQFF.

The chain is built from TRBV20-1 and TRBJ1-5; TRBD1 matches 10 bases. The germline V gene has CDR1 DFQATT and CDR2 SNEGSKA (reference sequence). There are 16 residues in the CDR3. V dropped 7 bases and J dropped 4; count of bases not matched to a gene: 13. In DNA, the CDR3 is TGCAGTGTAAGGAGACCGGGACAGGGGATTAATCAGCCCCAGCATTTT. It codes for CSVRRPGQGINQPQHF.

This chain uses TRBV3-1 with TRBJ2-3; 7 bases agree with TRBD1. CDR3 length: 13 residues. CDR1 is LGHDT, CDR2 YNNKEL, per germline (reference sequence). Unmatched junction bases numbered 4, after V lost 5 bases and J lost 5 bases. The CDR3 reads CASSTRDRDTQYF. CDR3 nucleotides: TGTGCCAGCAGCACCCGGGACAGAGATACGCAGTATTTT.

In this sample, this clonotype turned up many times. Here the CDR3 DNA reads TGTGCCAGCAGCTTAGAAACAGGGGCTGGAAACACCATATATTTT. Translation: CASSLETGAGNTIYF. This chain connects TRBV7-2 to TRBJ1-3, with TRBD1 identical over 7 bases. The CDR3 has 15 residues. V was clipped by 1 base and J by 2 bases; unmatched bases: 2. Germline V gene sequence: CDR1 SGHTA, CDR2 FQGNSA.

V usage is TRBV4-3 and J usage is TRBJ2-7, with D hard to call. The V end was cut by 3 bases, the J end by 3 bases, with 12 bases between. Germline V gene lookup returns CDR1 LGHNA and CDR2 YSLEER. This CDR3 region has 14 residues. CDR3 sequence (DNA): TGCGCCAGCAGCCATTCCTACCCAGGCTACGAGCAGTACTTC. Translating gives CASSHSYPGYEQYF.

This clonotype occurred many times. V usage is TRBV4-1 and J usage is TRBJ2-3, with D perhaps matching TRBD1 (5 bases). Trimming removed 5 bases at V and 2 bases at J, with 11 bases between. The CDR3 spans 14 residues. Looked up from germline, CDR1 is MGHRA and CDR2 is YSYEKL. CDR3 in amino acids: CASSAGISTDTQYF. The CDR3 DNA follows: TGCGCCAGCAGCGCAGGGATTTCCACAGATACGCAGTATTTT.

This clonotype was recorded a few times. J is TRBJ2-1 and V is TRBV9, with unresolved D. CDR1 is SGDLS and CDR2 is YYNGEE in the germline V gene. Trimming took off 3 bases at V and 3 bases at J, with 4 bases between the two ends. The CDR3 totals 12 residues. The CDR3: CASSANYNEQFF. CDR3 nucleotides: TGTGCCAGCAGCGCCAACTACAATGAGCAGTTCTTC.

Ten or more counts support this clonotype. The chain employs TRBV29-1 and TRBJ2-6; the match to TRBD1 covers 7 bases. The CDR3 sequence is 14 residues long. Germline-derived CDR1 and CDR2 are SQVTM and ANQGSEA. V trimming: 6 bases; J trimming: 2 bases; junction bases outside the gene matches: 4. CDR3 sequence reads: CSVSRGTGANVLTF. CDR3 DNA: TGCAGCGTGAGCAGGGGGACTGGGGCCAACGTCCTGACTTTC.

The sample holds a few counts of this clonotype. The chain employs TRBV5-8 and TRBJ1-4; D is unclear. From germline, CDR1 is SGHTS and CDR2 YDEGEE. Trimming took 2 bases from V and 4 from J, leaving 9 bases between them. There are 14 residues in the CDR3. The CDR3 DNA is TGTGCCAGCAGCTTTTCAAAGAATAATGAAAAACTGTTTTTT. Amino acids: CASSFSKNNEKLFF.

Details on this clonotype: This may be a read error, as it is one base from a much larger clone. The chain combines TRBV5-6 with TRBJ2-2, with D possibly being TRBD1 or TRBD2 (5 bases each). Germline CDR1 reads SGHDT; CDR2 reads YYEEEE. CDR3 length equals 15 residues. CDR3 in DNA: TGTGCCAGCAGCTTGCTGGGGTTGAGTACCGGGGACCTGTTTTTT. It codes for CASSLLGLSTGDLFF.

This clonotype was seen at least ten times. The V and J genes are TRBV5-4 and TRBJ2-1; tentatively, D is TRBD1 or TRBD2 (5 bases each). Trimming cost V 4 bases and J 6 bases, with 8 bases left between them. The CDR3 extends over 12 amino acids. The germline V gene has CDR1 SGHNT and CDR2 YYREEE (reference sequence). In DNA, the CDR3 is TGTGCCAGCAGCCGAGGGGCCAATGAGCAGTTCTTC. It codes for CASSRGANEQFF.

There are many counts of this clonotype. The genes are TRBV25-1 and TRBJ2-5, with 9 bases matching TRBD2. This CDR3 contains 16 residues. The ends lost 2 bases at V and 7 bases at J; junction bases unmatched: 11. Per the germline V gene, CDR1 is MGHDK and CDR2 is SYGVNS. CDR3 bases: TGTGCCAGCAGTGAAAGTTTGATAGCGGGAGAGCGGACCCAGTACTTC. Its translation is CASSESLIAGERTQYF.

This clonotype was detected a few times. The chain combines TRBV18 with TRBJ1-1; 7 bases are shared with TRBD1. Germline assignment: CDR1 KGHSH and CDR2 LQKENI. J lost 4 bases, V lost 6 bases, and 5 bases had no gene match. The CDR3 runs to 13 residues. CDR3 coding DNA: TGTGCCAGCTCCTCCGGGACAGTCACTGAAGCTTTCTTT. Translation: CASSSGTVTEAFF.

This clonotype turned up a few times. This chain joins TRBV6-1 and TRBJ2-7; D gene ambiguous. CDR1 MNHNS and CDR2 SASEGT come from the germline V gene. The V and J ends lost 6 bases and 3 bases respectively, with 12 bases between them. The CDR3 has 13 residues. The CDR3 protein is CASSDTDDYEQYF. The CDR3 nucleotides are TGTGCCAGCAGCGACACCGACGACTACGAGCAGTACTTC.

This clonotype has at least ten counts. The chain couples TRBV6-5 to TRBJ2-1; D is ambiguous. The germline CDR1 and CDR2 sequences are MNHEY and SVGAGI. CDR3 size: 14 residues. V was shortened by 2 bases and J by 4 bases, with 9 bases between the two germline ends. CDR3 protein: CASSYDSLYNEQFF. For the CDR3, the DNA is TGTGCCAGCAGTTACGATAGCCTATACAATGAGCAGTTCTTC.

This clonotype has more than one count but fewer than ten. CDR3 nucleotides: TGTGCCAGCAAGACCGGGACAGGGGGCTCGGAGACCCAGTACTTC. This encodes CASKTGTGGSETQYF. The chain has TRBV3-1 and TRBJ2-5; 12 bases align to TRBD1. V trimming: 7 bases; J trimming: 5 bases; junction bases outside the gene matches: 8. Germline V lookup: CDR1 LGHDT, CDR2 YNNKEL (reference sequence). CDR3 length equals 15 residues.

This clonotype has just a few counts. This chain links TRBV6-2 or TRBV6-3 with TRBJ2-5; D remains ambiguous. With 2 bases removed from V and 4 bases from J, the gap between germline ends came to 8 bases. Germline V lookup: CDR1 MNHEY, CDR2 SVGEGT. The CDR3 is 13 residues long. This CDR3 reads CASSYEIGETQYF. CDR3 sequence (DNA): TGTGCCAGCAGTTACGAGATAGGAGAGACCCAGTACTTC.

This clonotype has just a few counts. V is TRBV24-1 and J is TRBJ2-4, with 7 bases identical to TRBD1. The V gene end was trimmed by 3 bases and the J gene end by 0 bases; junction bases not matched to a gene: 1. Germline CDR1 reads KGHDR; CDR2 reads SFDVKD. This CDR3 region has 15 residues. The CDR3 is CATSDPGGAKNIQYF. CDR3 in DNA: TGTGCCACCAGTGATCCAGGGGGAGCCAAAAACATTCAGTACTTC.

The CDR3 region is CASSLGASWDEQYF. The CDR3 DNA reads TGTGCCAGCAGCTTGGGAGCCTCCTGGGACGAGCAGTACTTC. This chain uses TRBV5-5 with TRBJ2-7; D gene unclear. Trimming removed 0 bases from V and 5 bases from J, with 12 bases in between. The CDR3 runs to 14 residues. Germline V lookup: CDR1 SGHKS, CDR2 YYEKEE (reference sequence).

This clonotype has more than one count but fewer than ten. This chain joins TRBV4-3 and TRBJ2-1, with D unclear. Germline V lookup: CDR1 LGHNA, CDR2 YSLEER. Trimming cost V 1 base and J 4 bases, with 8 bases left between them. The length of the CDR3 is 14 residues. The CDR3 nucleotides are TGCGCCAGCAGCCAAGGGTCAAGATACAATGAGCAGTTCTTC. Translating gives CASSQGSRYNEQFF.

This clonotype was observed a few times. The rearrangement joins TRBV7-2 to TRBJ2-7, with 10 bases lining up with TRBD1. Germline CDR1 SGHTA, CDR2 FQGNSA. J lost 7 bases, V lost 5 bases, and 11 bases had no gene match. This CDR3 region has 15 residues. The CDR3 bases are TGTGCCAGCAGCCGAACGGGACAGGGGACGCGTGAGCAGTACTTC. It specifies CASSRTGQGTREQYF.